This T cell receptor (beta chain) stems from a study of OX40 agonist ivuxolimab in advanced cancers. Regarding the study in general: The costimulatory receptor OX40 (CD134) was targeted by ivuxolimab, a fully human IgG2 agonistic monoclonal antibody. Intravenous ivuxolimab was administered to patients every 2 weeks at six dose levels: 0.01, 0.1, 0.3, 1.5, 3 and 10 mg/kg. Of the roughly 52 patients in dose escalation, 19 had hepatocellular carcinoma, some 15 had melanoma, 9 had renal cell carcinoma and 9 had head and neck cancer. A male proportion of 75% to 85% and a mean age of about 60 years, ranging from 23 to 79, were recorded for the dose-escalation cohort. Patients were allowed to have had prior anti-PD-1, anti-PD-L1 or anti-CTLA-4 therapy, and approximately 43% of the dose-escalation patients had previously received checkpoint inhibitors. Partial responses were achieved by three dose-escalation patients, of whom one had hepatocellular carcinoma and two had cutaneous melanoma. The purpose of peripheral TCRbeta sequencing was to test whether ivuxolimab changed TCR sequence diversity and led to clonal T-cell expansion. The paper covers the monotherapy dose-escalation part of the phase I ivuxolimab trial, which included N of about 56 patients.

To sequence the TCRbeta CDR3 region, genomic DNA was isolated from the sorted cells. TCRbeta CDR3 regions were sequenced using the immunoSEQ Assay. Drawn from immuneACCESS, this table holds only the in-frame rearrangements with V and J called that TCRdb kept. Clones are partly lost; checked studies trace under half to an unresolved V gene and leave the rest unexplained. For this sample the table gives tens of thousands of clones, of which around nine tenths were detected only once. Jointly, the top ten make up just under 7% of the sample. Comments on this clone: This clone's antigen is unknown. The input lacks base qualities; no much larger clone sits a single base away.

Relative to germline, V is missing 7 bases and J is missing 7 bases, with 7 bases of the junction outside any gene match. The germline V gene gives CDR1 as SQVTM and CDR2 as ANQGSEA. The CDR3 has 14 amino acids, counting the end cysteine and phenylalanine. The kept DNA is CDR3 alone, 42 bases in frame from the first base. Patients with autoimmune disease history or receiving systemic immunosuppression were excluded from the trial. Peripheral blood for TCR sequencing was collected from all dose cohorts at baseline, on cycle 4 day 1, and on cycle 7 day 1. Samples were obtained from an open-label, multicenter, first-in-human phase I dose-escalation trial of ivuxolimab. The trial enrolled adults with locally advanced or metastatic head and neck squamous cell, hepatocellular, melanoma or renal cell carcinoma. Before TCR sequencing, CD4+ T cells and CD8+ T cells from peripheral blood were sorted into separate populations.

General study outcomes and caveats: After ivuxolimab, CD8+ T cells had more expanded clones than CD4+ T cells on average. Low levels of normalized T-cell clonal expansion were also seen in some patients who did not respond. Partial responders in the 0.1-3.0 mg/kg groups had among the lowest normalized peripheral clonal expansion, especially among CD8+ T cells. Antigen specificity was not determined for the clonally expanded peripheral T cells. At doses of 0.1 to 3.0 mg/kg, clonal expansion of both CD4+ and CD8+ T cells in blood was seen between baseline and week 6.

The TCR sequence derives from an adult with an advanced solid tumor such as melanoma, head and neck, liver or kidney cancer. The chain couples TRBV29-1 to TRBJ2-1; 13 bases in the middle match TRBD2. The sample in question was CD4+ or CD8+ T cells sorted from blood, obtained in a trial of the OX40 agonist ivuxolimab. The DNA sequence is given as TGCAGCGCCGCACTAGCGGGAGGGCGGAATGAGCAGTTCTTC. Translated, this gives CSAALAGGRNEQFF.